The 20 T cell receptor beta chains in this list originate from one sample, sequenced in a study of blood T cell repertoires in COVID-19. Repertoires were generated with immunoSEQ multiplex PCR, while TCRdb's copy carries only in-frame clones and drops some. The sample lists 250,000 or so clones, approximately 83% occurring once. Sample: PBMCs or T cells enriched from blood (not recorded which). The receptors stem from a middle-aged woman who had been exposed to COVID-19.

This chain uses TRBV7-9 with TRBJ2-1; 9 bases align to TRBD2. Germline CDR1 reads SEHNR; CDR2 reads FQNEAQ (reference sequence). J lost 7 bases, V lost 1 base, and 2 bases had no gene match. The CDR3 runs to 14 residues. For the CDR3, the DNA is TGTGCCAGCAGCTTAGGGACTAGCGATAATGAGCAGTTCTTC. It encodes CASSLGTSDNEQFF.

This chain uses TRBV19 with TRBJ2-3, with TRBD2 matching 7 bases. This CDR3 has 13 residues. The germline V gene encodes CDR1 LNHDA and CDR2 SQIVND (reference sequence). Trimming cost V 10 bases and J 3 bases; bases outside gene matches: 7. CDR3 sequence reads: CATTGRGTDTQYF. The DNA of the CDR3 is TGTGCCACCACGGGGAGGGGAACAGATACGCAGTATTTT.

The rearrangement uses TRBV28 and TRBJ2-1; 7 nucleotides agree with TRBD1. The CDR3 covers 15 residues. With 2 bases clipped from V and 4 bases from J, the junction kept 5 bases outside the gene matches. Per the germline V gene, CDR1 is MDHEN and CDR2 is SYDVKM. This chain's CDR3 is CASSLEGAQYNEQFF. For the CDR3, the DNA is TGTGCCAGCAGTTTAGAGGGGGCTCAATACAATGAGCAGTTCTTC.

This chain connects TRBV7-9 to TRBJ1-2; D is perhaps TRBD1 (6 bases). Trimming took 5 bases from V and 5 from J, leaving 21 bases between them. Germline assignment: CDR1 SEHNR and CDR2 FQNEAQ (reference sequence). The CDR3 is 16 amino acids. CDR3: CASSPRGRAGYYGYTF. In DNA, the CDR3 is TGTGCCAGCAGCCCAAGGGGGAGGGCTGGTTATTATGGCTACACCTTC.

This clone was picked up a small number of times. V gene TRBV5-1 combines with J gene TRBJ2-1, with TRBD2 matching over 9 bases. The CDR3 loop spans 14 amino acids. V lost 5 bases, J lost 7 bases, and 7 bases stayed unmatched. Per germline, CDR1 SGHRS and CDR2 YFSETQ. CDR3 nucleotides: TGCGCCAGCAGTCAAGCGGGGGGCAGGAATGAGCAGTTCTTC. Translation: CASSQAGGRNEQFF.

The chain uses TRBV6-6 and TRBJ1-5; the D is unclear. This CDR3 spans 13 amino acids. Germline CDR1 and CDR2: MNHNY and SVGAGI (reference sequence). V dropped 6 bases and J dropped 4 bases, with 10 bases sitting between them. The CDR3 nucleotides read TGTGCCAGCAGCCGCGACACTAATCAGCCCCAGCATTTT. This gives the protein CASSRDTNQPQHF.

The rearrangement links TRBV7-9 to TRBJ1-2, with D perhaps TRBD1 (6 bases). Germline lookup yields CDR1 SEHNR and CDR2 FQNEAQ (reference sequence). The germline V and J ends were trimmed by 4 bases and 7 bases, with 19 bases remaining between them. This CDR3 is built from 15 residues. CDR3 in amino acids: CASSSNQGFLGGYTF. Written as DNA, the CDR3 is TGTGCCAGCAGCTCCAACCAGGGGTTCTTAGGTGGCTACACCTTC.

In its sample, this clone was seen a few times. The chain couples TRBV7-6 to TRBJ2-5, with a tentative D call TRBD2 (7 bases). The length of the CDR3 is 16 residues. In germline, CDR1 is SGHVS, CDR2 FNYEAQ. Trimming took off 8 bases at V and 2 bases at J, with 21 bases between the two ends. The CDR3 region is CASRARAGAPQETQYF. The CDR3 DNA reads TGTGCCAGCCGGGCGAGGGCGGGGGCCCCGCAAGAGACCCAGTACTTC. The full variable domain, its missing parts supplied by reference TRBV7-6 and TRBJ2-5, is GAGVSQSPRYKVTKRGQDVALRCDPISGHVSLYWYRQALGQGPEFLTYFNYEAQQDKSGLPNDRFSAERPEGSISTLTIQRTEQRDSAMYRCASRARAGAPQETQYFGPGTRLLVL.

This chain links TRBV25-1 with TRBJ2-1; 9 bases align to TRBD2. The germline V gene encodes CDR1 MGHDK and CDR2 SYGVNS. The CDR3 length is 14 residues. J gave up 7 bases and V 8 bases, and 9 bases lay outside the gene matches. CDR3 sequence: CASFAGGFMNEQFF. DNA for the CDR3: TGTGCCAGCTTCGCGGGGGGGTTCATGAATGAGCAGTTCTTC.

The gene calls are TRBV7-8 and TRBJ1-2, with 7 bases identical to TRBD1. V lost 0 bases and J lost 7; bases outside the gene matches: 5. The CDR3 length is 14 residues. Per germline, CDR1 SGHVS and CDR2 FQNEAQ. CDR3 coding DNA: TGTGCCAGCAGCTTAGCGCGGCAGGGGGGTGGCTACACCTTC. Amino acids: CASSLARQGGGYTF.

The V gene is TRBV13, the J gene TRBJ1-6, with unresolved D. V was shortened by 0 bases and J by 4 bases, with 4 bases between the two germline ends. The germline gives CDR1 PRHDT, CDR2 FYEKMQ (reference sequence). This CDR3 has 14 amino acids. The CDR3 is CASSLGRYNSPLHF. The CDR3, as DNA: TGTGCCAGCAGCTTAGGACGGTATAATTCACCCCTCCACTTT.

As DNA, the CDR3 is TGTGCCAGTAGTATAGCCCGACAGGGTATGGGCAAAAACATTCAGTACTTC. Protein sequence: CASSIARQGMGKNIQYF. The chain links TRBV19 to TRBJ2-4; 7 nucleotides match TRBD1. The CDR3 covers 17 residues. Germline loops: CDR1 LNHDA, CDR2 SQIVND (reference sequence). V lost 1 base, J lost 3 bases, and 9 bases stayed unmatched.

This clone has only one observation. This sequence joins TRBV3-1 (or the pseudogene TRBV3-2) and TRBJ1-2; TRBD1 might be the D (5 bases). Germline V gene data show CDR1 as LGHDT and CDR2 as YNNKEL (reference sequence). The V and J ends lost 4 bases and 5 bases respectively, with 17 bases between them. The length of the CDR3 is 15 residues. The CDR3 coding sequence is TGTGCCAGCAGCCCATGGGAGGGGCGGGGGTATGGCTACACCTTC. Its protein is CASSPWEGRGYGYTF.

The V and J genes are TRBV15 and TRBJ1-2; the match to TRBD1 covers 9 bases. CDR1 and CDR2 from the germline V gene are LNHNV and YYDKDF (reference sequence). V lost 1 base, J lost 0 bases, and 15 bases stayed unmatched. CDR3 length: 20 residues. CDR3 DNA sequence: TGTGCCACCAGCAGAGGTTGGGACCAGACAGGGGGATTCGCTAACTATGGCTACACCTTC. Its translation: CATSRGWDQTGGFANYGYTF.

This clone showed up just once. The chain couples TRBV6-1 to TRBJ1-5; 8 bases fit TRBD1. The CDR3 length is 16 residues. Germline assignment: CDR1 MNHNS and CDR2 SASEGT. J gave up 7 bases and V 2 bases, and 10 bases lay outside the gene matches. Here the CDR3 DNA reads TGTGCCAGCAGTGAACCCCGGCAGGGGGCGAGACAGCCCCAGCATTTT. The encoded protein is CASSEPRQGARQPQHF.

J is TRBJ2-7 and V is TRBV3-1 (or the pseudogene TRBV3-2), with 7 bases lining up with TRBD2. The CDR3 covers 15 residues. CDR1 is LGHDT, CDR2 YNNKEL, per germline (reference sequence). The J segment lost 3 bases and the V segment lost 4 bases, leaving 9 bases of the junction unmatched. The CDR3 protein is CASSPRGGGGYEQYF. The DNA of the CDR3 is TGTGCCAGCAGCCCCCGAGGCGGGGGTGGCTACGAGCAGTACTTC.

The V and J genes are TRBV18 and TRBJ1-1; a possible D gene is TRBD1 (5 bases). V lost 0 bases to trimming and J lost 7 bases, with 18 bases between them. Germline V CDR1 and CDR2: KGHSH, LQKENI. This CDR3 spans 16 amino acids. The CDR3 nucleotides are TGTGCCAGCTCACCACCGGGGGGATCTGGCGGAGGTGAAGCTTTCTTT. It codes for CASSPPGGSGGGEAFF.

The rearrangement uses TRBV6-5 and TRBJ2-7; possible D gene TRBD1, 6 bases. Germline-derived CDR1 and CDR2 are MNHEY and SVGAGI. Trimming removed 6 bases at V and 0 bases at J, with 15 bases between. CDR3 size: 15 residues. The CDR3 DNA reads as TGTGCCAGCAGGTGGGACACAGGCCCCTCCTACGAGCAGTACTTC. It specifies CASRWDTGPSYEQYF.

The chain joins TRBV5-1 to TRBJ2-3; D is perhaps TRBD2 (5 bases). Germline V gene lookup returns CDR1 SGHRS and CDR2 YFSETQ. CDR3 length: 13 residues. Trimming removed 4 bases from V and 6 bases from J, with 12 bases in between. CDR3 bases: TGCGCCAGCAGCCTCGGCGGGCGGGATACGCAGTATTTT. It encodes CASSLGGRDTQYF. The variable domain in full, with the rest retrieved from reference TRBV5-1 and TRBJ2-3, is KAGVTQTPRYLIKTRGQQVTLSCSPISGHRSVSWYQQTPGQGLQFLFEYFSETQRNKGNFPGRFSGRQFSNSRSEMNVSTLELGDSALYLCASSLGGRDTQYFGPGTRLTVL.

This chain joins TRBV24-1 and TRBJ2-3, with 12 nucleotides matching TRBD1. The length of the CDR3 is 16 residues. CDR1 is KGHDR, CDR2 SFDVKD, per germline. The V segment lost 4 bases and the J segment 7 bases; nucleotides outside the gene matches: 8. CDR3 protein: CATSETGTGGVNTQYF. CDR3 DNA: TGTGCCACCAGTGAGACCGGGACAGGGGGCGTGAATACGCAGTATTTT.